The clone carrying this T cell receptor beta chain was counted between two and nine times. What it recognizes is unknown. After removal of 2 bases from V and 4 bases from J, the junction contained 6 bases not matched to a gene. Germline CDR1 reads DFQATT; CDR2 reads SNEGSKA (reference sequence). The CDR3 has 14 residues. Individual cDNA molecules each received unique molecular identifiers attached to them. TCRdb reprocessed the 5' RACE reads with MiXCR, giving one entry per CDR3 protein. The sample consists of tens of thousands of distinct CDR3 sequences, about 14% of them appearing once. This entry belongs to a study of early T cells in non-severe SARS-CoV-2 infection. Turning to the study itself: RNA in bulk from unsorted whole blood was sequenced, and chains were unpaired.

Findings of the study overall: VDJdb-based matching was biased toward anti-spike CD8 responses and missed private and CD4 specificities.

The receptor's source is an adult who was a healthcare worker with PCR-confirmed SARS-CoV-2 infection or an uninfected control (not recorded which). The rearrangement joins TRBV20-1 to TRBJ1-1, with 8 bases lining up with TRBD1. The input for sequencing was whole blood, taken at baseline. The CDR3 sequence: CSARPGGGSTEAFF. As DNA, the CDR3 is TGCAGTGCTAGACCAGGGGGCGGTAGCACTGAAGCTTTCTTT.